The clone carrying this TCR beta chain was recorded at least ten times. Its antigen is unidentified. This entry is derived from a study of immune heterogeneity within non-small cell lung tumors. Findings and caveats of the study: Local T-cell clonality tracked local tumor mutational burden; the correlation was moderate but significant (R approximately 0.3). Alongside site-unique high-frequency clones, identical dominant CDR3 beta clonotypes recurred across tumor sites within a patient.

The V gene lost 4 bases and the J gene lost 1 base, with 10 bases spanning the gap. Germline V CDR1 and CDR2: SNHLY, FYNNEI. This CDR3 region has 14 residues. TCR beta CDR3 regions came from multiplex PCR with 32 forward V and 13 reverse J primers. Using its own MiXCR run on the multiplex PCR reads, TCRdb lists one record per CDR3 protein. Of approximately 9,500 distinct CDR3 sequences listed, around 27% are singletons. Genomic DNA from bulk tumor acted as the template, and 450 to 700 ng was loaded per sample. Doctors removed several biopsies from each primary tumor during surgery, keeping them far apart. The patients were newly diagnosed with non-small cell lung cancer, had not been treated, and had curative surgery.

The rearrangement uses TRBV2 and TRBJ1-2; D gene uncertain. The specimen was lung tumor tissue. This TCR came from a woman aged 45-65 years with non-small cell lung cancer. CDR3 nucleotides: TGTGCCAGCAGTGTGAGCCTTATTAACTATGGCTACACCTTC. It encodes CASSVSLINYGYTF.